This TCR beta chain emerged from a study of blood T cell repertoires in COVID-19. Study as a whole: COVID-19 samples collected from the United States, Italy and Spain covered acute and convalescent phases. PBMCs, B-cell-depleted T cells, or T cells were the source of the cDNA or gDNA that made up the material.

Libraries were prepared by immunoSEQ multiplex PCR; TCRdb keeps only in-frame clonotypes and omits some of them. The sample lists about 240,000 clones, about 86% occurring once. This CDR3 is built from 13 residues. V was cut by 1 base and J by 8 bases, with 9 bases left in between. Germline-derived CDR1 and CDR2 are LGHDT and YNNKEL (reference sequence). The sequencing sample was made of PBMCs or T cells enriched from blood (not recorded which). The V call is TRBV3-1 (or the pseudogene TRBV3-2), the J call TRBJ2-1, with D unclear. The clonotype originates from a woman aged 40-49 years with acute COVID-19. The CDR3 DNA is TGTGCCAGCAGCCAAGTTTCTTTCGATGAGCAGTTCTTC. This sequence encodes CASSQVSFDEQFF.